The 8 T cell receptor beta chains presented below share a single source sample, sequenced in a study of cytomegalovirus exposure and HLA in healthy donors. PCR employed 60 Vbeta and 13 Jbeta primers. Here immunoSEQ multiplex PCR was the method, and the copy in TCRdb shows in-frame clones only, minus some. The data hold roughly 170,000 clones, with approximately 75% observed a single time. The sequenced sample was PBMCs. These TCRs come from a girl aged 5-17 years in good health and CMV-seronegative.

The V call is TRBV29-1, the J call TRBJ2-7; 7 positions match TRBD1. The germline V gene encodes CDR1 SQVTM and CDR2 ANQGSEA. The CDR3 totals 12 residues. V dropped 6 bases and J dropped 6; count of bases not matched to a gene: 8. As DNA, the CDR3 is TGCAGCGTCGGGCACAGGGGCGGCGAGCAGTACTTC. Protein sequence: CSVGHRGGEQYF.

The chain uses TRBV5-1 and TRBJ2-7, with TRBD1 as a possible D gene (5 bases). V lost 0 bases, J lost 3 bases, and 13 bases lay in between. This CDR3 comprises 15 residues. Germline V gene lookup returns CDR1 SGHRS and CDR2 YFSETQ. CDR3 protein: CASSLAVGANYEQYF. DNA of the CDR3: TGCGCCAGCAGCTTGGCGGTTGGGGCTAACTACGAGCAGTACTTC.

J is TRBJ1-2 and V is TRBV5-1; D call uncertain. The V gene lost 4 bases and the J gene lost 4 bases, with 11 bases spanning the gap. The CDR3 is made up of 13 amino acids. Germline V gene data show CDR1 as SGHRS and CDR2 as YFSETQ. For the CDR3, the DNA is TGCGCCAGCAGCCCGCTCGGTACCTATGGCTACACCTTC. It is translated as CASSPLGTYGYTF.

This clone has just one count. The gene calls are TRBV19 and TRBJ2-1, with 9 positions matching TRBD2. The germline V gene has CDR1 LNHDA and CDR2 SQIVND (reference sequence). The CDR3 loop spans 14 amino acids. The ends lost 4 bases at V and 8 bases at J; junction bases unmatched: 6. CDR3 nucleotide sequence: TGTGCCAGTAGTAGCGGGGGGGCAGGGTATGAGCAGTTCTTC. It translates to CASSSGGAGYEQFF. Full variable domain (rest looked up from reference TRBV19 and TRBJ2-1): DGGITQSPKYLFRKEGQNVTLSCEQNLNHDAMYWYRQDPGQGLRLIYYSQIVNDFQKGDIAEGYSVSREKKESFPLTVTSAQKNPTAFYLCASSSGGAGYEQFFGPGTRLTVL.

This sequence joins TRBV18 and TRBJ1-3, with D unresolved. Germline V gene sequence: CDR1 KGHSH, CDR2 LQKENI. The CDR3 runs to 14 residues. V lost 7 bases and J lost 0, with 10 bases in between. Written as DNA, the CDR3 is TGTGCCAGCTTCCCTTCGAGCTCTGGAAACACCATATATTTT. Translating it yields CASFPSSSGNTIYF. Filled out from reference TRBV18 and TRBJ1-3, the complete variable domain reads NAGVMQNPRHLVRRRGQEARLRCSPMKGHSHVYWYRQLPEEGLKFMVYLQKENIIDESGMPKERFSAEFPKEGPSILRIQQVVRGDSAAYFCASFPSSSGNTIYFGEGSWLTVV.

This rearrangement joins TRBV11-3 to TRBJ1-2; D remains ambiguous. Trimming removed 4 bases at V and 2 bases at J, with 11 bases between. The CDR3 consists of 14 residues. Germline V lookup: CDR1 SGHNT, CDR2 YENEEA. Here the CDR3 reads CASSYNAQNYGYTF. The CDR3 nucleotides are TGTGCCAGCAGCTACAACGCACAGAACTATGGCTACACCTTC.

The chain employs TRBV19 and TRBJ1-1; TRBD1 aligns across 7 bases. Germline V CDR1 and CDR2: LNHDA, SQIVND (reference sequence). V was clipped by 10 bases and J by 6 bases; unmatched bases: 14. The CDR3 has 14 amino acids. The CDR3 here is CATRPTGVISEAFF. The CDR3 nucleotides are TGTGCCACCCGACCCACAGGGGTGATATCTGAAGCTTTCTTT.

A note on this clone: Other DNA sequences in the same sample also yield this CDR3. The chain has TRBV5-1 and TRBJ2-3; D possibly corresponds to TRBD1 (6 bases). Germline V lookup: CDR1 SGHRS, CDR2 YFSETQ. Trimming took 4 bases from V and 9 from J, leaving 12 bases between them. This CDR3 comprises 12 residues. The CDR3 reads CASSLLQGTQYF. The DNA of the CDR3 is TGCGCCAGCAGCCTCCTTCAGGGGACGCAGTATTTT.